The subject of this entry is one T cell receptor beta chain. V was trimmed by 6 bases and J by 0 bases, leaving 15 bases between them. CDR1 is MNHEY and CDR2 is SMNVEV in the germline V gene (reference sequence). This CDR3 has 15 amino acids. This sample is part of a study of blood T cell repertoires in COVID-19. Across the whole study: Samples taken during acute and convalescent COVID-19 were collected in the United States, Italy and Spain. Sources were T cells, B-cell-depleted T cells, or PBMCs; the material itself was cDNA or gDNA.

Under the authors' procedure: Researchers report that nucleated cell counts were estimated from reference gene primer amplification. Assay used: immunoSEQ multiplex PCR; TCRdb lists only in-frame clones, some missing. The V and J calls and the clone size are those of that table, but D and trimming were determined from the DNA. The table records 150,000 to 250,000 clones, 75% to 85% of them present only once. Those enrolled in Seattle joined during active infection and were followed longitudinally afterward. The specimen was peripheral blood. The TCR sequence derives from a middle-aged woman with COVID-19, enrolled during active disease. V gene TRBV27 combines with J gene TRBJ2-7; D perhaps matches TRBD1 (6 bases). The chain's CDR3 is CASRRTEFSSYEQYF. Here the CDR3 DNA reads TGTGCCAGCAGGCGGACAGAGTTTAGCTCCTACGAGCAGTACTTC.